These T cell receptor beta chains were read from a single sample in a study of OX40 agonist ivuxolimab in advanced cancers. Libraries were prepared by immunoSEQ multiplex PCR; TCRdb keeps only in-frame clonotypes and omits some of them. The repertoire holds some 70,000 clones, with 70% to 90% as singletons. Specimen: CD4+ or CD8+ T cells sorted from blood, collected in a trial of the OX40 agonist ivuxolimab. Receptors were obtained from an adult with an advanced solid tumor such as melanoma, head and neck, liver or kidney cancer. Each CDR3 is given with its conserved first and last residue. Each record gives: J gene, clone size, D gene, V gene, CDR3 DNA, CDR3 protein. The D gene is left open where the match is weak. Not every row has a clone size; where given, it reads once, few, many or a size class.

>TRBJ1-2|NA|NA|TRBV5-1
TGCGCCAGCAGCTCGCAAAATCAGGGTAATGGCTACACCTTC
CASSSQNQGNGYTF
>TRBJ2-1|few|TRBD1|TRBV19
TGTGCCAGTAAAATGAGGGGGACAGGAGACAATGAGCAGTTCTTC
CASKMRGTGDNEQFF
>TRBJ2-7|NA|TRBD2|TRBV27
TGTGCCAGCAGTTTCCTCGGACTAGCGGGAGAAACGCAAGAGCAGTACTTC
CASSFLGLAGETQEQYF
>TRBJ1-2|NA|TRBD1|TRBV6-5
TGTGCCAGCACCAAATTACAGGGGTTGAGTGGCTACACCTTC
CASTKLQGLSGYTF
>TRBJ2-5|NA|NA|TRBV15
TGTGCCACCAGCAGAGATCGGATAGCGTACAGGGAGACCCAGTACTTC
CATSRDRIAYRETQYF
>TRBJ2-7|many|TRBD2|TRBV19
TGTGCCAGTAGTATAGTTGGTAGCGGGAGAAGTATCGCGTACGAGCAGTACTTC
CASSIVGSGRSIAYEQYF
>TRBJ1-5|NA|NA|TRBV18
TGTGCCAGCTCAAGGGGGGAGGAGCAGCCCCAGCATTTT
CASSRGEEQPQHF
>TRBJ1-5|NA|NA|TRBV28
TGTGCCAGCAGTTTGCTGGGGAACGATCAGCCCCAGCATTTT
CASSLLGNDQPQHF
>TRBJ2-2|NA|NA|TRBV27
TGTGCCAGCGGATTGCTAGCGACCGGGGAGCTGTTTTTT
CASGLLATGELFF
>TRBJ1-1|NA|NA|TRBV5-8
TGTGCCAGCAGCTTGGTAGGGGGACCTAACACTGAAGCTTTCTTT
CASSLVGGPNTEAFF
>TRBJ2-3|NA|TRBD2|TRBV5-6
TGTGCCAGCAGCCACCTAGCGGGAGGCAAATCTAGCACAGATACGCAGTATTTT
CASSHLAGGKSSTDTQYF
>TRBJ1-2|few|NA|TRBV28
TGTGCCAGCAGTATATCTCGGGGGCGCGGCTATGGCTACACCTTC
CASSISRGRGYGYTF
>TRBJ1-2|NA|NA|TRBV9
TGTGCCAGCAGCGTAGGAAGTAACTATGGCTACACCTTC
CASSVGSNYGYTF
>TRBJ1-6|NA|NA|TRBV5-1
TGCGCCAGCAGCCTATCGGGGCAAAATTCACCCCTCCACTTT
CASSLSGQNSPLHF
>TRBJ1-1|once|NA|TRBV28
TGTGCCAGCAGTCCCCCCGGGAGGCAGGGTAGCACTGAAGCTTTCTTT
CASSPPGRQGSTEAFF
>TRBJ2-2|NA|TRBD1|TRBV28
TGTGCCAGCAGCTGGAGGACAGGGAACACCGGGGAGCTGTTTTTT
CASSWRTGNTGELFF
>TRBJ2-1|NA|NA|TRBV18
TGTGCCAGCTCACAACAGACTCTTCGCGATGAGCAGTTCTTC
CASSQQTLRDEQFF
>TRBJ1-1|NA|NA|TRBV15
TGTGCCACCAGCAGAGGGAACACTGAAGCTTTCTTT
CATSRGNTEAFF
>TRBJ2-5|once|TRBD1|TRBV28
TGTGCCAGCAGTTTGCCCGGGACAGGGGAAGAGACCCAGTACTTC
CASSLPGTGEETQYF
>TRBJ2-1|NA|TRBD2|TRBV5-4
TGTGCCAGCAGCTTGGCCGTCATAGCGGGAGGGATCAATGAGCAGTTCTTC
CASSLAVIAGGINEQFF
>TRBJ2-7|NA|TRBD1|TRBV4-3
TGCGCCAGCAGCCAAGATCACCGGACAGGGTATATCTACGAGCAGTACTTC
CASSQDHRTGYIYEQYF
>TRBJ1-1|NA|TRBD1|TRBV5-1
TGCGCCAGCAGCCCCGAACAGGGGGCAAGGATCACTGAAGCTTTCTTT
CASSPEQGARITEAFF
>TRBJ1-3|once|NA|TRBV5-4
TGTGCCAGCAGCTTCGGGGGGCGAGTCTCTGGAAACACCATATATTTT
CASSFGGRVSGNTIYF
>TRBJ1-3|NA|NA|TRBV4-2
TGTGCCAGCAGCCAAGGGTCGGACACCATATATTTT
CASSQGSDTIYF
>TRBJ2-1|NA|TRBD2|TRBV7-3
TGTGCCAGCAGCTTAGGACTAGGGGTGGGTGAGCAGTTCTTC
CASSLGLGVGEQFF
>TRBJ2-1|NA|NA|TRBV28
TGTGCCAGCAGTTTGAGGGCAGTACGGCTCAATGAGCAGTTCTTC
CASSLRAVRLNEQFF
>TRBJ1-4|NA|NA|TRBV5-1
TGCGCCAGCAGCTTGGCCTTCAATGAAAAACTGTTTTTT
CASSLAFNEKLFF
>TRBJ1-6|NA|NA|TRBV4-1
TGCGCCAGCAGCCAAGGGAGAGGCAGACAAGATAATTCACCCCTCCACTTT
CASSQGRGRQDNSPLHF
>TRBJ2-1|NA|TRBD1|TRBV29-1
TGCAGCTTTCGACAGGGGAATAGTCCCTTATACAATGAGCAGTTCTTC
CSFRQGNSPLYNEQFF
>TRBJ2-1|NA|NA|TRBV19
TGTGCCAGTAGTCCTTCCGCCCACAGGGGGGGTTACAATGAGCAGTTCTTC
CASSPSAHRGGYNEQFF
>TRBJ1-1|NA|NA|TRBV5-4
TGTGCCAGCAGCTTGGGAGGGGGAAGGAACACTGAAGCTTTCTTT
CASSLGGGRNTEAFF
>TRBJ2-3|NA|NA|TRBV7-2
TGTGCCAGCAGCTTAGTTAGCGATGTATGGGATACGCAGTATTTT
CASSLVSDVWDTQYF
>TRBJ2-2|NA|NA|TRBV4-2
TGTGCCAGCAGCCAAGATCCCAGGATAACCGGGGAGCTGTTTTTT
CASSQDPRITGELFF
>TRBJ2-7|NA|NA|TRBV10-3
TGTGCCATCAGTGAGTCTTACTTGAGCAGCTACGAGCAGTACTTC
CAISESYLSSYEQYF
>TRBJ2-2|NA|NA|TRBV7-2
TGTGCCAGCAGCTTTTACAGGAACACCGGGGAGCTGTTTTTT
CASSFYRNTGELFF
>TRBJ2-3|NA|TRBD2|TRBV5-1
TGCGCCAGCAGCCCCTTGGTCGGTAGCGGGAGTGCGACAGATACGCAGTATTTT
CASSPLVGSGSATDTQYF